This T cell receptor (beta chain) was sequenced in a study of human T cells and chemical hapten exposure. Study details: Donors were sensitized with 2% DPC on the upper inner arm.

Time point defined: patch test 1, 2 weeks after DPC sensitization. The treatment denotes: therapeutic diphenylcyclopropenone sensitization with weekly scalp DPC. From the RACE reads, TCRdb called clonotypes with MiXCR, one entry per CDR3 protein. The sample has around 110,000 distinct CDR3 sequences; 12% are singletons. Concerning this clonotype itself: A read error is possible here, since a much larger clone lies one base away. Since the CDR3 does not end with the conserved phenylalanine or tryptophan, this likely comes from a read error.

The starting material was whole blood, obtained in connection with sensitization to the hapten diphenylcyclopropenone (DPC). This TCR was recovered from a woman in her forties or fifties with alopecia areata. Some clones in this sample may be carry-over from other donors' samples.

The CDR3 coding sequence is TGTGGCACCGGGACGGCGAACACCGGGGAGCTGTTTTTA. Translating it yields CGTGTANTGELFL. The chain has TRBV24-1 and TRBJ2-2; TRBD1 or TRBD2 may be the D gene (5 bases each). The CDR3 sequence is 13 residues long. The germline V gene has CDR1 KGHDR and CDR2 SFDVKD.